This T cell receptor (beta chain) was retrieved from a study of blood T cell repertoires in COVID-19. Study-wide background: The United States, Italy and Spain supplied acute and convalescent COVID-19 samples. T cells, B-cell-depleted T cells, or PBMCs supplied cDNA or gDNA.

After removal of 3 bases from V and 7 bases from J, the junction contained 13 bases not matched to a gene. The CDR3 sequence is 17 residues long. Germline-derived CDR1 and CDR2 are DFQATT and SNEGSKA (reference sequence). In the study's own analysis: The authors estimated nucleated cell counts from reference gene primer amplification. Only in-frame clones appear in the TCRdb table, and some are missing; sequencing was by immunoSEQ multiplex PCR. That table is the source of V, J and clone size, and D and trimming were worked out from the DNA. The sample gives over 85,000 clones, more than 75% of which show up once; less than 3.5% is in the top ten.

Sequencing was carried out using peripheral blood. The V and J genes are TRBV20-1 and TRBJ1-5; 12 bases match TRBD1. The receptor was isolated from a woman aged 50 to 60 with acute or convalescent COVID-19. The CDR3 nucleotides are TGCAGTGCTAGTCGGTCGGGGACAGGGGGCGCGGAACAGCCCCAGCATTTT. Its protein product is CSASRSGTGGAEQPQHF.